The 9 T cell receptor beta chains below all came from one sample that was sequenced in a study of blood T cell repertoires in COVID-19. The repertoire was sequenced with immunoSEQ multiplex PCR; TCRdb's copy has only in-frame clones and lacks some. The profile shows 240,000 or so clones, about 86% of them singletons. Sequences were obtained from PBMCs or T cells enriched from blood (not recorded which). These receptors were obtained from a woman between 40 and 50 years old with acute COVID-19.

Written as DNA, the CDR3 is TGTGCCAGCAGCCAAGACAGAGCAACTAATGAAAAACTGTTTTTT. It specifies CASSQDRATNEKLFF. V is TRBV11-2 and J is TRBJ1-4, with a weak D call TRBD1 (5 bases). This CDR3 spans 15 amino acids. The V end was cut by 5 bases, the J end by 0 bases, with 10 bases between. The germline CDR1 and CDR2 sequences are SGHAT and FQNNGV.

This clone was observed once. The gene calls are TRBV5-6 and TRBJ1-4; tentative D call: TRBD1 (6 bases). Deletions cut 4 bases from V and 0 bases from J, with 13 bases between. This CDR3 is 16 amino acids long. Germline loops: CDR1 SGHDT, CDR2 YYEEEE. The CDR3 DNA follows: TGTGCCAGCAGCCTTTTACAGGGTTCAACTAATGAAAAACTGTTTTTT. It yields the protein CASSLLQGSTNEKLFF.

This chain joins TRBV18 and TRBJ2-7; the match to TRBD1 covers 10 bases. The length of the CDR3 is 15 residues. The V gene's germline CDR1 is KGHSH and CDR2 LQKENI. V gave up 4 bases and J gave up 1 base; unmatched junction bases: 4. CDR3 DNA: TGTGCCAGCTCACGGCCGGGACAGGGGTCCTACGAGCAGTACTTC. It translates to CASSRPGQGSYEQYF.

The chain combines TRBV24-1 with TRBJ2-1; 8 bases fit TRBD2. The CDR3 runs to 15 residues. V lost 7 bases, J lost 5 bases, and 9 bases stayed unmatched. The germline gives CDR1 KGHDR, CDR2 SFDVKD. CDR3 in amino acids: CATSDAGGKDNEQFF. The CDR3 coding sequence is TGTGCCACCAGCGACGCGGGGGGAAAAGACAATGAGCAGTTCTTC.

This chain connects TRBV24-1 to TRBJ2-1, with 14 bases identical to TRBD2. The V segment lost 4 bases and the J segment 12 bases; nucleotides outside the gene matches: 7. CDR1 KGHDR and CDR2 SFDVKD come from the germline V gene. The CDR3 has 15 residues. The CDR3 protein is CATSDGTSGSIGQFF. The CDR3 DNA reads as TGTGCCACCAGTGACGGGACTAGCGGGAGTATTGGGCAGTTCTTC.

V usage is TRBV7-9 and J usage is TRBJ1-2, with D perhaps matching TRBD1 (6 bases). CDR1 is SEHNR and CDR2 is FQNEAQ in the germline V gene (reference sequence). This CDR3 is 13 amino acids long. Trimming removed 1 base from V and 7 bases from J, with 10 bases in between. CDR3 region: CASSLDRAGGYTF. CDR3 nucleotides: TGTGCCAGCAGCTTAGACAGGGCGGGTGGCTACACCTTC.

V and J are TRBV27 and TRBJ2-1; the match to TRBD2 covers 8 bases. J lost 12 bases, V lost 8 bases, and 12 bases had no gene match. The CDR3 length is 13 residues. CDR1 is MNHEY and CDR2 is SMNVEV in the germline V gene (reference sequence). The CDR3 region is CASAQREIYGQFF. In nucleotides, the CDR3 is TGTGCCAGCGCCCAGCGGGAGATCTATGGGCAGTTCTTC.

The genes are TRBV14 and TRBJ2-7, with TRBD2 matching 13 bases. Unmatched junction bases numbered 1, after V lost 4 bases and J lost 1 base. The length of the CDR3 is 15 residues. CDR1 is SGHDN and CDR2 is FVKESK in the germline V gene. The chain's CDR3 is CASSLGLAGSYEQYF. CDR3 nucleotide sequence: TGTGCCAGCAGCCTGGGACTAGCGGGATCCTACGAGCAGTACTTC.

Comments on this clone: Other DNA sequences from this sample encode an identical CDR3 as well. The J gene is TRBJ2-5, the V gene TRBV9; no definite D call. This CDR3 comprises 13 residues. Germline V gene data show CDR1 as SGDLS and CDR2 as YYNGEE. Trimming took 0 bases from V and 4 from J, leaving 7 bases between them. DNA for the CDR3: TGTGCCAGCAGCGTAGCCGGCGGAGAGACCCAGTACTTC. This gives the protein CASSVAGGETQYF. Using reference TRBV9 and TRBJ2-5 for the parts outside the CDR3, the full variable domain is DSGVTQTPKHLITATGQRVTLRCSPRSGDLSVYWYQQSLDQGLQFLIQYYNGEERAKGNILERFSAQQFPDLHSELNLSSLELGDSALYFCASSVAGGETQYFGPGTRLLVL.